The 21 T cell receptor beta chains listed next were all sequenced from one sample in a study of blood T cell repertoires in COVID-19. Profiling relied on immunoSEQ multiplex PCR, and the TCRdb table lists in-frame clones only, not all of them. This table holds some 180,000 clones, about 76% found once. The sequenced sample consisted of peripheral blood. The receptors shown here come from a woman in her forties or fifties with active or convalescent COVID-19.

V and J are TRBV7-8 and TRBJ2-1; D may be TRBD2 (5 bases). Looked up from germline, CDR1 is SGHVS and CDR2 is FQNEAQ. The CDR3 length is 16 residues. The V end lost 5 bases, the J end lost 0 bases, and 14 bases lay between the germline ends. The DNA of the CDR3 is TGTGCCAGCAGCCCAGGACTTGAGAGCTCCTACAATGAGCAGTTCTTC. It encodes CASSPGLESSYNEQFF.

The CDR3 DNA follows: TGTGCCAGCAGTTACGACAGGGTTCAGCAGCCCCAGCATTTT. Its protein product is CASSYDRVQQPQHF. The chain employs TRBV6-5 and TRBJ1-5; TRBD1 agrees at 7 bases. After removal of 2 bases from V and 7 bases from J, the junction contained 5 bases not matched to a gene. Germline assignment: CDR1 MNHEY and CDR2 SVGAGI. CDR3 length equals 14 residues.

The CDR3 DNA is TGTGCCAGCAGCGTAGAAGGGACTGAAACTTATGGCTACACCTTC. Its translation is CASSVEGTETYGYTF. The V and J genes are TRBV9 and TRBJ1-2; D might be TRBD1 (5 bases). V shed 0 bases and J shed 5 bases, with 14 bases lying between them. Germline lookup yields CDR1 SGDLS and CDR2 YYNGEE. The length of the CDR3 is 15 residues.

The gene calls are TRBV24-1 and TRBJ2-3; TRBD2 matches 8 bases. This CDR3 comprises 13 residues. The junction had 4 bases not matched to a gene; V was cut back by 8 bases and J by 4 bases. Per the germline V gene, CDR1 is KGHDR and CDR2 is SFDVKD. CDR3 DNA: TGTGCCACCAAGGGACTAGTAGCAGATACGCAGTATTTT. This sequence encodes CATKGLVADTQYF.

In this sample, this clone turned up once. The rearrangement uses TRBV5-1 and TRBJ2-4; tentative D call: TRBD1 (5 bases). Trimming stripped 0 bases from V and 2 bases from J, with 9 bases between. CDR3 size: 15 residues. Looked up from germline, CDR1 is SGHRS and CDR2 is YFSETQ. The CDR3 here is CASSLVAGPKNIQYF. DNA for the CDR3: TGCGCCAGCAGCTTGGTGGCAGGGCCCAAAAACATTCAGTACTTC.

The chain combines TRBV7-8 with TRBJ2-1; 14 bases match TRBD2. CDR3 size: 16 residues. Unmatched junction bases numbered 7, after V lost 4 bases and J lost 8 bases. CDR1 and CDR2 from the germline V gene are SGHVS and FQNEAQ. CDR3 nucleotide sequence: TGTGCCAGCAGCTCCTTGACTAGCGGGGGGGGCGATGAGCAGTTCTTC. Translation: CASSSLTSGGGDEQFF.

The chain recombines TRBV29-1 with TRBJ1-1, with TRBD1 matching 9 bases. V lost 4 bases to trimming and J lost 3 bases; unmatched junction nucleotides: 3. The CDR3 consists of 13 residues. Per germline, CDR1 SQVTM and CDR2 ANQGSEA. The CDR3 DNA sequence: TGCAGCGTTGTGAGGGACAGGGACACTGAAGCTTTCTTT. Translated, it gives CSVVRDRDTEAFF. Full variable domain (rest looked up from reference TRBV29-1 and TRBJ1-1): SAVISQKPSRDICQRGTSLTIQCQVDSQVTMMFWYRQQPGQSLTLIATANQGSEATYESGFVIDKFPISRPNLTFSTLTVSNMSPEDSSIYLCSVVRDRDTEAFFGQGTRLTVV.

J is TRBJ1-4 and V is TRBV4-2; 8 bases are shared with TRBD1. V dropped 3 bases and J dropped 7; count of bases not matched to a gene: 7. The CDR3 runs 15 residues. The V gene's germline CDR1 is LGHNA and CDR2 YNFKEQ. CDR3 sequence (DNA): TGTGCCAGCAGCCAGGACAGGGCGGGCGGTGAAAAACTGTTTTTT. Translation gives CASSQDRAGGEKLFF.

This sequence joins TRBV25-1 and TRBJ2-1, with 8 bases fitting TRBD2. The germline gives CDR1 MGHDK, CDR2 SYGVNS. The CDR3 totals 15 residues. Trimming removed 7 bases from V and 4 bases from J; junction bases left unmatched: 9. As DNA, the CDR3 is TGTGCCAGCACTCACAGCGGGAGTGGTTACAATGAGCAGTTCTTC. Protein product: CASTHSGSGYNEQFF.

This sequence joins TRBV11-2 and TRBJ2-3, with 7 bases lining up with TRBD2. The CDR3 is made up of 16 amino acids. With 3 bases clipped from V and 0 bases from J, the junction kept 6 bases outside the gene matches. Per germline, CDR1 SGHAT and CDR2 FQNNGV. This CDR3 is CASSFPSGRSTDTQYF. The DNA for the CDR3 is TGTGCCAGCAGCTTTCCTAGCGGACGGAGCACAGATACGCAGTATTTT.

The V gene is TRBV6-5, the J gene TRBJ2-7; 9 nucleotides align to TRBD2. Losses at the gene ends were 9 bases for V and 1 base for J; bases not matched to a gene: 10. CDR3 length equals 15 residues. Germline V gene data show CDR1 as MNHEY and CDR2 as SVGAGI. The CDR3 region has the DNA TGTGCCAGTGCGGATGGTAGCGGGAGTTCCTACGAGCAGTACTTC. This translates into CASADGSGSSYEQYF.

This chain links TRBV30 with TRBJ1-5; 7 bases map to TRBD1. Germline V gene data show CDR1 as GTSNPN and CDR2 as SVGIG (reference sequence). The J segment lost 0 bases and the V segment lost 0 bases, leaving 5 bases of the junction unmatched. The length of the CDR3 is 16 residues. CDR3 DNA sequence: TGTGCCTGGAGTGTACGGTACAGGGGTAGCAATCAGCCCCAGCATTTT. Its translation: CAWSVRYRGSNQPQHF.

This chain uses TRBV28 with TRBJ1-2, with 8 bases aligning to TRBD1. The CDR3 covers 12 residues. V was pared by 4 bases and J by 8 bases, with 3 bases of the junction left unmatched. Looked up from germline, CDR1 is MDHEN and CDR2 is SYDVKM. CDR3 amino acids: CASSSTGAGYTF. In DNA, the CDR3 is TGTGCCAGCAGTTCGACAGGGGCCGGCTACACCTTC.

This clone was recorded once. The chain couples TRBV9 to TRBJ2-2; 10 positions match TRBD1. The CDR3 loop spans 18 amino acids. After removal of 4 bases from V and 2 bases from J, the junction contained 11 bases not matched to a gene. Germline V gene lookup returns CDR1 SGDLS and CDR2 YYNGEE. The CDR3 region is CASSPDSGTGANTGELFF. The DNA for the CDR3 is TGTGCCAGCAGCCCCGATTCGGGGACAGGGGCCAACACCGGGGAGCTGTTTTTT.

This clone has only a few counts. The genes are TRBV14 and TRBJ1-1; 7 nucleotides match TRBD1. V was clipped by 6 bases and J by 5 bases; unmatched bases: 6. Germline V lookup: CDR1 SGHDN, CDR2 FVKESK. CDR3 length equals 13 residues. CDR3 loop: CASRLTGRTEAFF. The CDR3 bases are TGTGCCAGCAGACTGACAGGGCGGACTGAAGCTTTCTTT.

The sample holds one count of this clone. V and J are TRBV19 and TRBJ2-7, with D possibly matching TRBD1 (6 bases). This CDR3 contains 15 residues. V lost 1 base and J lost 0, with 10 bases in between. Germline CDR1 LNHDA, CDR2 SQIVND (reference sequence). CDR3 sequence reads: CASSIATGNSYEQYF. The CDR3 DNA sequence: TGTGCCAGTAGTATAGCTACAGGGAACTCCTACGAGCAGTACTTC.

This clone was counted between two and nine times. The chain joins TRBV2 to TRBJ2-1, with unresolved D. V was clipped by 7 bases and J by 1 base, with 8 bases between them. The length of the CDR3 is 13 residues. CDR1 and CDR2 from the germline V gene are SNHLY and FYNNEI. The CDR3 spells CASIANSYNEQFF. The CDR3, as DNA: TGTGCCAGCATTGCTAATTCCTACAATGAGCAGTTCTTC.

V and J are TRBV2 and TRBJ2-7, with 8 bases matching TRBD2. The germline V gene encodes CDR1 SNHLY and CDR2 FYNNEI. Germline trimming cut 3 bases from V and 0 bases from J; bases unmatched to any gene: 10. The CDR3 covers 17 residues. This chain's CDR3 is CASSDISGALLSYEQYF. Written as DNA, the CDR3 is TGTGCCAGCAGTGATATTAGCGGGGCACTACTCTCCTACGAGCAGTACTTC.

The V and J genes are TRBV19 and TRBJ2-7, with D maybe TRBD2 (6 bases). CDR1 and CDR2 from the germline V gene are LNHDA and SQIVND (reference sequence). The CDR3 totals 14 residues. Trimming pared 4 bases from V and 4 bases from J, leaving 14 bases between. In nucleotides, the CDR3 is TGTGCCAGTAGTAACCCCCCGGGGGTTTACGAGCAGTACTTC. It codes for CASSNPPGVYEQYF.

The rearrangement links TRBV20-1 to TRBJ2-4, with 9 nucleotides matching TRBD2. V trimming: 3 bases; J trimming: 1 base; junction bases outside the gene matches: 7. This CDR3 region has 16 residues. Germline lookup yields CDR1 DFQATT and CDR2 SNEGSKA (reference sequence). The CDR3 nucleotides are TGCAGTGCTAGTACCCCGGGACTAGCTGCCAAAAACATTCAGTACTTC. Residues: CSASTPGLAAKNIQYF.

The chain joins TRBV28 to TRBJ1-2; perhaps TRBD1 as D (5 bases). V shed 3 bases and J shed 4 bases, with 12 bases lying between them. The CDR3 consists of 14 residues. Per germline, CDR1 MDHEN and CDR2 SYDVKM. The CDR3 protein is CASSFQGGGYGYTF. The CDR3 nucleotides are TGTGCCAGCAGTTTCCAGGGAGGAGGCTATGGCTACACCTTC.